This passage covers 14 T cell receptor beta chains from one sample sequenced in a study of T-cell memory formation after mild COVID-19. MiXCR, run by TCRdb on the 5' RACE reads, gives a single entry per CDR3 protein. This repertoire shows about 81,000 distinct CDR3 sequences, 20% to 25% found once; its top ten account for less than 55%. Source material: PBMCs or a T cell subset sorted from them (not recorded which). The receptors here all came from a man younger than 35 who had mild COVID-19 (a few samples of this study predate the infection). Cell type and time point are not known.

A few counts support this clonotype. V is TRBV6-5 and J is TRBJ2-4; unclear D gene. The CDR3 covers 15 residues. Per germline, CDR1 MNHEY and CDR2 SVGAGI. V was shortened by 2 bases and J by 1 base, with 9 bases between the two germline ends. Written as DNA, the CDR3 is TGTGCCAGCAGTTACGGCCACATGGCCAAAAACATTCAGTACTTC. Protein sequence: CASSYGHMAKNIQYF.

As DNA, the CDR3 is TGTGCCAGCAGCTTGTGGGGGGACCAGCCCCAGCATTTT. Translation gives CASSLWGDQPQHF. The chain combines TRBV5-6 with TRBJ1-5, with D perhaps TRBD1 (5 bases). The CDR3 has 13 residues. The V end lost 1 base, the J end lost 7 bases, and 9 bases lay between the germline ends. Germline CDR1 is SGHDT and CDR2 is YYEEEE.

The chain couples TRBV7-2 to TRBJ1-4; possible D gene TRBD1, 5 bases. CDR1 and CDR2 from the germline V gene are SGHTA and FQGNSA. Trimming stripped 2 bases from V and 0 bases from J, with 13 bases between. The CDR3 is made up of 17 amino acids. DNA of the CDR3: TGTGCCAGCAGCTTAAGGGGCAGGGTGGCAACTAATGAAAAACTGTTTTTT. Translated, it gives CASSLRGRVATNEKLFF.

This clonotype was counted only a few times. The chain links TRBV6-6 to TRBJ1-2; no definite D call. The CDR3 has 13 residues. Per the germline V gene, CDR1 is MNHNY and CDR2 is SVGAGI (reference sequence). The V and J ends lost 7 bases and 4 bases respectively, with 13 bases between them. CDR3 sequence: CASTEGPVYGYTF. For the CDR3, the DNA is TGTGCCAGCACTGAAGGTCCGGTCTATGGCTACACCTTC.

This clonotype was counted a few times. V gene TRBV24-1 combines with J gene TRBJ2-1, with 11 bases matching TRBD2. Trimming cost V 6 bases and J 8 bases; bases outside gene matches: 8. The CDR3 runs 15 residues. Per the germline V gene, CDR1 is KGHDR and CDR2 is SFDVKD. The CDR3 DNA is TGTGCCACCAGTCCTTTAGCGGGGGGGCCACATGAGCAGTTCTTC. Translated: CATSPLAGGPHEQFF.

A few counts support this clonotype. The chain recombines TRBV7-6 with TRBJ2-1; D is undetermined. Deletions cut 0 bases from V and 5 bases from J, with 5 bases between. This CDR3 has 13 amino acids. CDR1 SGHVS and CDR2 FNYEAQ come from the germline V gene. This chain's CDR3 is CASSLASDNEQFF. The CDR3 DNA sequence: TGTGCCAGCAGCTTAGCATCGGACAATGAGCAGTTCTTC. Variable domain in full (rest from reference TRBV7-6 and TRBJ2-1): GAGVSQSPRYKVTKRGQDVALRCDPISGHVSLYWYRQALGQGPEFLTYFNYEAQQDKSGLPNDRFSAERPEGSISTLTIQRTEQRDSAMYRCASSLASDNEQFFGPGTRLTVL.

The rearrangement links TRBV6-5 to TRBJ1-5; no clear D gene. The length of the CDR3 is 16 residues. Trimming pared 6 bases from V and 6 bases from J, leaving 21 bases between. The germline gives CDR1 MNHEY, CDR2 SVGAGI. The chain's CDR3 is CASSPSVAGKVQPQHF. The CDR3 nucleotides read TGTGCCAGCAGCCCTTCAGTCGCCGGGAAGGTTCAGCCCCAGCATTTT.

The chain recombines TRBV11-2 with TRBJ2-3, with 8 bases aligning to TRBD2. V was pared by 3 bases and J by 3 bases, with 5 bases of the junction left unmatched. The V gene's germline CDR1 is SGHAT and CDR2 FQNNGV. The CDR3 sequence is 15 residues long. DNA for the CDR3: TGTGCCAGCAGCTTTAGCGGGGTGTGGACAGATACGCAGTATTTT. Protein product: CASSFSGVWTDTQYF.

This chain links TRBV6-6 with TRBJ2-1, with D perhaps given as TRBD1 or TRBD2 (7 bases each). Trimming removed 8 bases at V and 9 bases at J, with 20 bases between. Germline CDR1 reads MNHNY; CDR2 reads SVGAGI (reference sequence). This CDR3 is built from 14 residues. In DNA, the CDR3 is TGTGCCAGCGTTGACGGAGACAGGGAGGGTGAGCAGTTCTTC. It is translated as CASVDGDREGEQFF.

This chain joins TRBV29-1 and TRBJ2-7; D gene ambiguous. Germline values: CDR1 SQVTM, CDR2 ANQGSEA. Trimming stripped 6 bases from V and 7 bases from J, with 19 bases between. This CDR3 comprises 13 residues. The DNA for the CDR3 is TGCAGCGTCCGTACGGGCGGCGCACAGGAGCAGTACTTC. Protein product: CSVRTGGAQEQYF.

V is TRBV2 and J is TRBJ1-1, with D hard to call. V lost 0 bases and J lost 1, with 9 bases in between. Per the germline V gene, CDR1 is SNHLY and CDR2 is FYNNEI. The CDR3 has 15 residues. In nucleotides, the CDR3 is TGTGCCAGCAGTGAAGCGTCGGCAGCGAACACTGAAGCTTTCTTT. It specifies CASSEASAANTEAFF.

This clonotype was seen a handful of times. The chain joins TRBV7-6 to TRBJ2-1; 12 bases fit TRBD2. Germline assignment: CDR1 SGHVS and CDR2 FNYEAQ. V shed 5 bases and J 2 bases; nucleotides not matched to a gene: 4. This CDR3 has 16 residues. The CDR3 spells CASSPRLAGAYNEQFF. In nucleotides, the CDR3 is TGTGCCAGCAGCCCAAGACTAGCGGGGGCCTACAATGAGCAGTTCTTC. The full variable domain, completed using reference TRBV7-6 and TRBJ2-1, is GAGVSQSPRYKVTKRGQDVALRCDPISGHVSLYWYRQALGQGPEFLTYFNYEAQQDKSGLPNDRFSAERPEGSISTLTIQRTEQRDSAMYRCASSPRLAGAYNEQFFGPGTRLTVL.

This chain joins TRBV28 and TRBJ2-2, with D possibly being TRBD1 (6 bases). The CDR3 length is 19 residues. The germline V gene encodes CDR1 MDHEN and CDR2 SYDVKM. Trimming shortened V by 2 bases and J by 3 bases, and 22 bases separated the two germline ends. In DNA form, the CDR3 reads TGTGCCAGCAGTTTACCTCGCCACTACGACAGGATCGACACCGGGGAGCTGTTTTTT. It translates to CASSLPRHYDRIDTGELFF.

This clonotype was counted only a few times. The chain recombines TRBV7-2 with TRBJ2-1, with a tentative D call TRBD2 (5 bases). V was pared by 6 bases and J by 4 bases, with 10 bases between. CDR1 is SGHTA and CDR2 is FQGNSA in the germline V gene. The CDR3 sequence is 13 residues long. DNA of the CDR3: TGTGCCAGCAGACCCGGGGTTTACAATGAGCAGTTCTTC. Translated, it gives CASRPGVYNEQFF.